Below, one T cell receptor (beta chain) is given with its context. This clonotype was seen many times. What antigen it recognizes has not been identified. Qualities for individual bases were not recorded, and no much larger clone is one base off. Based on the germline V gene (reference sequence), the CDR1 and CDR2 sequences are SGHKS and YYEKEE. The CDR3 goes from the cysteine to the phenylalanine over 13 residues. CDR3 DNA is the only sequence kept; it has 39 bases, read in frame from the first base. Trimming takes 4 bases from V and 8 bases from J, and the germline ends sit 15 bases apart. The meaning of the sample's time point label: pre-sensitization, week 0. Taken with the paper, the label for treatment or condition translates to: therapeutic diphenylcyclopropenone sensitization with weekly scalp DPC. Blood at each patch-test visit was drawn before the patch test was applied. Patients were considered eligible if aged 18 to 70, diagnosed with alopecia and deemed suitable for DPC therapy, and patients were excluded if pregnant. Total RNA was extracted from unfractionated whole blood that had been collected in Tempus Blood RNA tubes.

Library prep was done by RACE. These reads were obtained on a NextSeq 500. During library preparation, unique molecular identifiers were attached to individual cDNA molecules so that TCRs could be counted quantitatively and reproducibly. Both TCR alpha and TCR beta chains were sequenced from each blood RNA sample. The source study handled its data this way. A median of about 100,000 TCRs per sample was observed, with a range of 23,224 to 690,600. V, J and CDR3 annotation of the TCR reads was carried out using the Decombinator software suite. For the PS versus PT1 abundance plots, all samples were subsampled to the same number of TCRs (28,000). Expanded TCRs were defined as absent before sensitization and observed at least eight times at the 2-week time point. Using fastp at Q25 and MiXCR, TCRdb reprocessed the public reads and kept productive beta chains. CDR3 protein sequences are deduplicated, and each keeps its most common genes and DNA. The V and J calls follow TCRdb's processing rather than the paper's. This sample lists fewer than 60,000 distinct CDR3 sequences; approximately 10% were detected once. The ten largest clonotypes hold approximately 4.2% of the sample.

This entry belongs to a study of human T cells and chemical hapten exposure (dated by TCRdb to about 2021). Regarding the research as a whole: For sensitization, 2% DPC in acetone was applied to a roughly 2 cm by roughly 2 cm area of upper inner arm skin. Weekly therapeutic DPC doses were additionally applied to the scalp of patients throughout the roughly 26-week study period. Patch testing was performed on the upper back with Finn chambers containing 0.01% DPC, and the patch tests were scored after 6 days according to International Contact Dermatitis Research Group standards. The patient cohort, mostly female, included alopecia areata with under or over 50% scalp involvement, alopecia totalis and alopecia universalis. The libraries were sequenced as a pool, and the TCR yield per sample differed mostly because of small variations in library volumes within the pool. This study followed changes in the peripheral blood TCR repertoire in vivo during primary and secondary sensitization of alopecia patients to the hapten diphenylcyclopropenone (DPC). Blood samples were taken from patients before sensitization (week 0) and then at 2, 6 and about 24 weeks after DPC sensitization. For TCR sequencing, blood came from over 25 alopecia patients at anywhere from one to four time points (pre-sensitization, 2, 6 and 24 weeks). The full study reports these points: Alopecia, a presumed autoimmune disease, was present in all patients, so the immune response of the patients might differ from that of healthy individuals. Repeated subsampling changed both the strength of the expansion versus patch-test correlation and the threshold at which that correlation became significant. Compared with pre-sensitization or healthy control sets, expanded TCRs formed significantly more large CDR3 similarity clusters, which is consistent with antigen-driven responses. A positive correlation was found between the number of PT1 expanded TCRs and patch test score, with significance reached at thresholds 8, 16 and 32 but not 4. DPC sensitization did not change the number of TCRs with a frequency above 1 in 1000, and there was no evidence of changes in global repertoire structure.

The chain employs TRBV5-5 and TRBJ1-2; the D gene remains uncertain. This TCR was sampled from a woman between 40 and 50 years old with alopecia areata. Some clones in this sample may be carry-over from other donors' samples. The starting material was whole blood, obtained in connection with sensitization to the hapten diphenylcyclopropenone (DPC). The DNA reads as follows: TGTGCCAGCAGCCCGATTACCCTCGGGGGCTACACCTTC. It translates as CASSPITLGGYTF.